The clone carrying this T cell receptor beta chain was seen a handful of times. In the authors' methods: Reference gene primers were amplified, and this amplification served to estimate nucleated cell counts. Clones were read by immunoSEQ multiplex PCR, and TCRdb kept only the in-frame ones, dropping some. The DNA was the basis for D and trimming; V, J and clone size are from that table. The sample lists around 330,000 clones, approximately 90% seen once, with under 4.5% in the top ten. The data belong to a study of blood T cell repertoires in COVID-19. The overall study: Italy, Spain and the United States were the sources of the convalescent and acute COVID-19 samples. PBMCs, B-cell-depleted T cells, or T cells were the source of the cDNA or gDNA that made up the material.

This CDR3 spans 15 amino acids. V lost 2 bases, J lost 3 bases, and 11 bases lay in between. The germline gives CDR1 SGHTA, CDR2 FQGTGA. The sequenced sample was peripheral blood. This sequence joins TRBV7-3 and TRBJ1-5; D might be TRBD1 (5 bases). This TCR derives from a woman between 50 and 59 years old with active or convalescent COVID-19. CDR3 DNA sequence: TGTGCCAGCAGCTTACGGCAGGGCCCCAATCAGCCCCAGCATTTT. It codes for CASSLRQGPNQPQHF.